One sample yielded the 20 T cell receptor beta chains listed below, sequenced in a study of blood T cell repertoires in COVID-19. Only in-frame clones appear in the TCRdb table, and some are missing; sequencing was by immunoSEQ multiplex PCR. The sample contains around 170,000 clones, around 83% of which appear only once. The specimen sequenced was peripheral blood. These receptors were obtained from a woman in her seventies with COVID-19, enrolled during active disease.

CDR3 loop: CASSLVAVTTGELFF. DNA of the CDR3: TGTGCCAGCAGTTTAGTAGCGGTCACGACCGGGGAGCTGTTTTTT. The V gene is TRBV28, the J gene TRBJ2-2, with TRBD2 as a possible D gene (6 bases). The V end lost 2 bases, the J end lost 5 bases, and 12 bases lay between the germline ends. The CDR3 sequence is 15 residues long. Germline V CDR1 and CDR2: MDHEN, SYDVKM.

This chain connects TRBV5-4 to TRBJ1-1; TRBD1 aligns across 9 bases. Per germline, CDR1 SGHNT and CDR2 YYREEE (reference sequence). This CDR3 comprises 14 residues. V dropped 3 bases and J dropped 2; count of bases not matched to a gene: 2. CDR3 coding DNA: TGTGCCAGCAGCTGGGACAGGGACAACACTGAAGCTTTCTTT. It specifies CASSWDRDNTEAFF.

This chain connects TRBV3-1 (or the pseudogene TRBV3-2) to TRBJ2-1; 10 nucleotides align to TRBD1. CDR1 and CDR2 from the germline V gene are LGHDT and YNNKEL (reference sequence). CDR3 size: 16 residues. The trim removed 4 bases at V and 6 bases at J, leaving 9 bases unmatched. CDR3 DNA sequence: TGTGCCAGCAGCCCCCGACAGGGGGCTAGAATCAATGAGCAGTTCTTC. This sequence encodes CASSPRQGARINEQFF.

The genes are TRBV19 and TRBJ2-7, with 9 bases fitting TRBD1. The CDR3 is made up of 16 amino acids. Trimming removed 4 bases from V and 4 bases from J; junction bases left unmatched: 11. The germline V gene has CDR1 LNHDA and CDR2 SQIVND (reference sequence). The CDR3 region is CASSTGGGQGRYEQYF. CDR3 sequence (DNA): TGTGCCAGTAGTACGGGCGGCGGACAGGGGAGATACGAGCAGTACTTC.

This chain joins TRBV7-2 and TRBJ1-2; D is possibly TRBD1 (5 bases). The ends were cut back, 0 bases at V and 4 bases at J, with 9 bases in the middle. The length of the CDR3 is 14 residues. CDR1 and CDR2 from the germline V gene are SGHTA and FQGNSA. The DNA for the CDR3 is TGTGCCAGCAGCTTAGCTGAAGGGGCCTATGGCTACACCTTC. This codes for CASSLAEGAYGYTF.

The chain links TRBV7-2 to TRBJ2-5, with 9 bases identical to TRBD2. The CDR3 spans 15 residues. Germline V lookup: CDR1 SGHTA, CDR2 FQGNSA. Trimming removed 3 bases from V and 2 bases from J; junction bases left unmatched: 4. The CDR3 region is CASSFSSGNQETQYF. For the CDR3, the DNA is TGTGCCAGCAGCTTCTCTAGCGGGAATCAAGAGACCCAGTACTTC.

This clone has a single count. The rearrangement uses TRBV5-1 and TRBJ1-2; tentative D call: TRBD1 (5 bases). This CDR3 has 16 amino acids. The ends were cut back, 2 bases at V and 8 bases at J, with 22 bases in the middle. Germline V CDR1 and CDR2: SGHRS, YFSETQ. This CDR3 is CASSLTMDTGAGGYTF. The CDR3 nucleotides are TGCGCCAGCAGCTTAACAATGGACACCGGCGCGGGGGGCTACACCTTC.

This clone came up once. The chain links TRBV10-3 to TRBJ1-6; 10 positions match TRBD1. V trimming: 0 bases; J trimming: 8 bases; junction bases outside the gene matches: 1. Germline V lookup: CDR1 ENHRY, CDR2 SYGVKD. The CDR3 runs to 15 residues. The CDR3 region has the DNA TGTGCCATCAGTGAGTCTGGGACAGGGGATTCACCCCTCCACTTT. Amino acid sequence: CAISESGTGDSPLHF.

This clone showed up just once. The CDR3 sequence is CASSPPSGQGQPQHF. In DNA, the CDR3 is TGTGCCAGCTCACCACCATCGGGACAGGGTCAGCCCCAGCATTTT. This chain connects TRBV18 to TRBJ1-5; 9 bases match TRBD1. From germline, CDR1 is KGHSH and CDR2 LQKENI. Germline trimming cut 0 bases from V and 6 bases from J; bases unmatched to any gene: 3. The length of the CDR3 is 15 residues. Full variable domain (remainder filled in from reference TRBV18 and TRBJ1-5): NAGVMQNPRHLVRRRGQEARLRCSPMKGHSHVYWYRQLPEEGLKFMVYLQKENIIDESGMPKERFSAEFPKEGPSILRIQQVVRGDSAAYFCASSPPSGQGQPQHFGDGTRLSIL.

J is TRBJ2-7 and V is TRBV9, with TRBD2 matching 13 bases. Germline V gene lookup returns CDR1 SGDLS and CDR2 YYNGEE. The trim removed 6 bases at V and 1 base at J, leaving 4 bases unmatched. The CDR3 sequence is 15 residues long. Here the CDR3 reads CASTGLAGESYEQYF. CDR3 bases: TGTGCCAGCACCGGACTAGCGGGAGAGTCCTACGAGCAGTACTTC.

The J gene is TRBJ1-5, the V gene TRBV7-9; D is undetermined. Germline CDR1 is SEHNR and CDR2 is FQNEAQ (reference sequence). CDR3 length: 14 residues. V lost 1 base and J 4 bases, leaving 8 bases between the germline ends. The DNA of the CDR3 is TGTGCCAGCAGCTTAGGTACTGATAATCAGCCCCAGCATTTT. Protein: CASSLGTDNQPQHF. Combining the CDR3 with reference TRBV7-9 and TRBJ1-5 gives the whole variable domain DTGVSQNPRHKITKRGQNVTFRCDPISEHNRLYWYRQTLGQGPEFLTYFQNEAQLEKSRLLSDRFSAERPKGSFSTLEIQRTEQGDSAMYLCASSLGTDNQPQHFGDGTRLSIL.

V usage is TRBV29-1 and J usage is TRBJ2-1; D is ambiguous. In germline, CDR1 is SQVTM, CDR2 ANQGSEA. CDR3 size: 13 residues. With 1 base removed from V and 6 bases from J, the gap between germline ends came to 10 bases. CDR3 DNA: TGCAGCGTTGAAGTCGTACCCGGCAATGAGCAGTTCTTC. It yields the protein CSVEVVPGNEQFF.

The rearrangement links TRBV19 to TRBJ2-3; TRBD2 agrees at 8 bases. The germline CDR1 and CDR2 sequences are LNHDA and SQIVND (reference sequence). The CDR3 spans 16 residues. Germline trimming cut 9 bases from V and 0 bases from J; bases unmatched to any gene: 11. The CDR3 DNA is TGTGCCAGCTCAAACCGGGCTAGCGGGAGCACAGATACGCAGTATTTT. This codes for CASSNRASGSTDTQYF.

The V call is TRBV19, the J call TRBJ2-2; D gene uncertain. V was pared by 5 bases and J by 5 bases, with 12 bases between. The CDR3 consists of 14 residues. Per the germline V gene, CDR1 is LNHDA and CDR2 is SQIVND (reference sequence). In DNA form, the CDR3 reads TGTGCCAGTAGTCCCGCCAGGTGGACCGGGGAGCTGTTTTTT. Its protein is CASSPARWTGELFF.

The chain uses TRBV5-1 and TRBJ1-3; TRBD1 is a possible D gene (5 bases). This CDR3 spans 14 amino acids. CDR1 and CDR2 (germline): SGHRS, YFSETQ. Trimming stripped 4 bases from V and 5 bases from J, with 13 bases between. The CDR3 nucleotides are TGCGCCAGCAGCCCAGGGTACGGGCGAAACACCATATATTTT. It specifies CASSPGYGRNTIYF.

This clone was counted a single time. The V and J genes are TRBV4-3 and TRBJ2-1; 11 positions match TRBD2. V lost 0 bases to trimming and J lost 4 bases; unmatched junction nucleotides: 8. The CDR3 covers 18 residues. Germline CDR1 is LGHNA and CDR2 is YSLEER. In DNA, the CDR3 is TGCGCCAGCAGCCAAGAGGAGTGGGGGACTAGCGGTTACAATGAGCAGTTCTTC. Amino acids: CASSQEEWGTSGYNEQFF.

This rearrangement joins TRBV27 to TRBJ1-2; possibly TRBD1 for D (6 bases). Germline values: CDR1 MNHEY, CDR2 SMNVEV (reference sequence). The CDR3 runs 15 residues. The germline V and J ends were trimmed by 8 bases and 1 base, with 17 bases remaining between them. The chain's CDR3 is CASGTSQGFNYGYTF. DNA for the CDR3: TGTGCCAGCGGGACCTCTCAGGGGTTTAACTATGGCTACACCTTC.

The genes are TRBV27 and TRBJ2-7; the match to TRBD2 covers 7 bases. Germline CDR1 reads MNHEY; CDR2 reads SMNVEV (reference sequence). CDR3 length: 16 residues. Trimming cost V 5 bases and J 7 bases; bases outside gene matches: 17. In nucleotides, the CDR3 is TGTGCCAGCAGTCTTTGGGGGGGGTTTGCTCTGCCGGAGCAGTACTTC. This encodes CASSLWGGFALPEQYF.

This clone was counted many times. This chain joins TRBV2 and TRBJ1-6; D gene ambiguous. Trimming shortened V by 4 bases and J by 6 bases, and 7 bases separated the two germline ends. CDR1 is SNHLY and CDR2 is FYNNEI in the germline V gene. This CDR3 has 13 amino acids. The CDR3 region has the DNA TGTGCCAGCAGTGTGGCCAGTAATTCACCCCTCCACTTT. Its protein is CASSVASNSPLHF.

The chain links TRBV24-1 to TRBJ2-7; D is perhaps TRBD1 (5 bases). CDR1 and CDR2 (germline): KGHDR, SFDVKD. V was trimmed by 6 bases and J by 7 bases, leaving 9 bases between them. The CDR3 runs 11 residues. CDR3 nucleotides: TGTGCCACCAGTAGGGGTATGGAGCAGTACTTC. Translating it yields CATSRGMEQYF.